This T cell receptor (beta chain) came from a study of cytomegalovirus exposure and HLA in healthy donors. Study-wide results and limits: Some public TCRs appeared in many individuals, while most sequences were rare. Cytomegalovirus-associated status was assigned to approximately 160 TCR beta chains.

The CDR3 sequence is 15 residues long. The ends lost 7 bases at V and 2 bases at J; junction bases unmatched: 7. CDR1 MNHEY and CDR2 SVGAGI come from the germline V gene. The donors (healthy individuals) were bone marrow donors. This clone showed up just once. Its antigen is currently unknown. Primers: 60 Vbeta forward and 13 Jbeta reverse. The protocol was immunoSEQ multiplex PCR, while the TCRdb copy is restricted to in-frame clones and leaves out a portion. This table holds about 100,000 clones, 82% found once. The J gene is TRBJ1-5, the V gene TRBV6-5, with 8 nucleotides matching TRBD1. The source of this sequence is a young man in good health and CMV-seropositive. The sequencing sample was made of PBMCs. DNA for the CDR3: TGTGCCAGCAAACGACAGGGGCAGGGCAATCAGCCCCAGCATTTT. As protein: CASKRQGQGNQPQHF.